A single sample gave rise to the 31 T cell receptor beta chains below, sequenced in a study of cytomegalovirus exposure and HLA in healthy donors. The PCR was carried out with 60 Vbeta primers and 13 Jbeta primers. Sequencing was performed with immunoSEQ multiplex PCR; in TCRdb, only in-frame clones are kept and a portion is missing. The table includes under 200,000 clones, 65% to 70% detected once. The sequenced material came from PBMCs. The receptors derive from a woman aged 18-29 years in good health and CMV-seropositive.

The V and J genes are TRBV28 and TRBJ2-1, with 10 positions matching TRBD2. Germline trimming cut 3 bases from V and 7 bases from J; bases unmatched to any gene: 6. CDR1 MDHEN and CDR2 SYDVKM come from the germline V gene. The CDR3 has 15 residues. The CDR3 reads CASSLGTSAVNEQFF. The CDR3 DNA sequence: TGTGCCAGCAGTTTGGGGACTAGCGCGGTGAATGAGCAGTTCTTC.

The chain has TRBV5-1 and TRBJ2-3, with D unclear. Germline lookup yields CDR1 SGHRS and CDR2 YFSETQ. The CDR3 length is 18 residues. V was shortened by 4 bases and J by 0 bases, with 21 bases between the two germline ends. The CDR3 region is CASSPTTTRQGSTDTQYF. The DNA of the CDR3 is TGCGCCAGCAGCCCTACGACCACCCGACAAGGAAGCACAGATACGCAGTATTTT.

V usage is TRBV4-1 and J usage is TRBJ1-4, with 9 bases lining up with TRBD1. With V trimmed by 1 base and J by 6 bases, 9 bases remained unmatched. The germline gives CDR1 MGHRA, CDR2 YSYEKL. The CDR3 totals 17 residues. CDR3 protein: CASSQVTTGTGYEKLFF. The CDR3 DNA follows: TGCGCCAGCAGCCAAGTCACGACCGGGACAGGGTATGAAAAACTGTTTTTT.

The chain employs TRBV5-4 and TRBJ2-5, with D perhaps matching TRBD2 (6 bases). Germline V gene data show CDR1 as SGHNT and CDR2 as YYREEE (reference sequence). Trimming removed 6 bases from V and 0 bases from J, with 9 bases in between. There are 13 residues in the CDR3. For the CDR3, the DNA is TGTGCCAGCACGGGGGTAGACCAAGAGACCCAGTACTTC. Protein sequence: CASTGVDQETQYF.

As DNA, the CDR3 is TGTGCCAGCAGCCAAAATAGCAATCAGCCCCAGCATTTT. This codes for CASSQNSNQPQHF. This chain connects TRBV7-2 to TRBJ1-5; D not certain. Trimming took 5 bases from V and 0 from J, leaving 5 bases between them. CDR3 length equals 13 residues. Germline V gene lookup returns CDR1 SGHTA and CDR2 FQGNSA.

This chain connects TRBV28 to TRBJ2-7; possibly TRBD2 for D (5 bases). With 7 bases removed from V and 3 bases from J, the gap between germline ends came to 16 bases. Looked up from germline, CDR1 is MDHEN and CDR2 is SYDVKM. The CDR3 length is 14 residues. The CDR3 nucleotides are TGTGCCAGCATGGTCGGCGTGGGGAGCTACGAGCAGTACTTC. It yields the protein CASMVGVGSYEQYF. Looking up the rest from reference TRBV28 and TRBJ2-7 gives the full variable domain: DVKVTQSSRYLVKRTGEKVFLECVQDMDHENMFWYRQDPGLGLRLIYFSYDVKMKEKGDIPEGYSVSREKKERFSLILESASTNQTSMYLCASMVGVGSYEQYFGPGTRLTVT.

This chain uses TRBV28 with TRBJ2-3; 7 positions agree with TRBD2. The germline V gene has CDR1 MDHEN and CDR2 SYDVKM. V shed 3 bases, J shed 2 bases, and the junction held 5 bases outside the gene matches. The length of the CDR3 is 15 residues. The CDR3 is CASSFLAGVTDTQYF. CDR3 in DNA: TGTGCCAGCAGTTTTTTGGCGGGAGTCACAGATACGCAGTATTTT.

The V call is TRBV6-1, the J call TRBJ1-1; the D gene is possibly TRBD1 (5 bases). V was clipped by 3 bases and J by 8 bases, with 13 bases between them. CDR3 length equals 13 residues. Germline V gene data show CDR1 as MNHNS and CDR2 as SASEGT. The CDR3 region has the DNA TGTGCCAGCAGTGAGTCGGCGGGACTGGAAGCTTTCTTT. As protein: CASSESAGLEAFF.

This clone has just a few counts. The chain couples TRBV10-3 to TRBJ2-2; D gene uncertain. This CDR3 spans 15 amino acids. The germline V gene encodes CDR1 ENHRY and CDR2 SYGVKD. Trimming left V 3 bases short and J 0 bases short, with 8 bases between. The CDR3 sequence is CAISDPSANTGELFF. CDR3 DNA: TGTGCCATCAGTGACCCCAGCGCGAACACCGGGGAGCTGTTTTTT.

The V call is TRBV6-1, the J call TRBJ1-3, with 7 nucleotides matching TRBD1. CDR3 length equals 15 residues. Germline values: CDR1 MNHNS, CDR2 SASEGT. The J segment lost 3 bases and the V segment lost 3 bases, leaving 5 bases of the junction unmatched. The CDR3 coding sequence is TGTGCCAGCAGTGAGAGACAGGGAGGTGGAAACACCATATATTTT. Protein product: CASSERQGGGNTIYF.

The chain recombines TRBV4-2 with TRBJ2-7; 13 positions agree with TRBD2. This CDR3 comprises 18 residues. Germline CDR1 reads LGHNA; CDR2 reads YNFKEQ. The J segment lost 2 bases and the V segment lost 5 bases, leaving 12 bases of the junction unmatched. This CDR3 is CASSELAGGMKLTYEQYF. CDR3 bases: TGTGCCAGCAGCGAACTAGCGGGAGGGATGAAACTCACCTACGAGCAGTACTTC.

The chain joins TRBV27 to TRBJ2-3, with TRBD2 identical over 11 bases. The CDR3 sequence is 18 residues long. In germline, CDR1 is MNHEY, CDR2 SMNVEV (reference sequence). Trimming removed 3 bases from V and 3 bases from J; junction bases left unmatched: 11. This chain's CDR3 is CASSLTSGKTSRTDTQYF. CDR3 bases: TGTGCCAGCAGTTTGACTAGCGGGAAGACCTCCCGGACAGATACGCAGTATTTT.

The chain recombines TRBV6-5 with TRBJ2-1, with 12 nucleotides matching TRBD2. CDR3 length equals 15 residues. With 8 bases clipped from V and 8 bases from J, the junction kept 10 bases outside the gene matches. CDR1 is MNHEY and CDR2 is SVGAGI in the germline V gene. Here the CDR3 reads CASGKLAGGYYEQFF. The CDR3 DNA sequence: TGTGCCAGCGGAAAACTAGCGGGGGGTTACTATGAGCAGTTCTTC.

The chain employs TRBV4-2 and TRBJ1-1; D is undetermined. The CDR3 extends over 15 amino acids. In germline, CDR1 is LGHNA, CDR2 YNFKEQ. Trimming left V 1 base short and J 6 bases short, with 15 bases between. The DNA for the CDR3 is TGTGCCAGCAGCCAAGGTTCAGGTGCAACAGCTGAAGCTTTCTTT. It codes for CASSQGSGATAEAFF.

This chain connects TRBV25-1 to TRBJ1-2, with D hard to call. V dropped 3 bases and J dropped 4 bases, with 6 bases sitting between them. In germline, CDR1 is MGHDK, CDR2 SYGVNS. The CDR3 sequence is 12 residues long. In nucleotides, the CDR3 is TGTGCCAGCAGTGACTTCTTCTATGGCTACACCTTC. Translated, it gives CASSDFFYGYTF.

The chain links TRBV25-1 to TRBJ2-5; tentative D call: TRBD1 (5 bases). The J call may be incorrect, as the DNA end agrees better with TRBJ2-7. In germline, CDR1 is MGHDK, CDR2 SYGVNS. The CDR3 is 16 residues long. CDR3 protein: CASSEPGQGNYYEQYF. In DNA form, the CDR3 reads TGTGCCAGCAGTGAACCCGGCCAGGGCAATTACTACGAGCAGTACTTC.

The rearrangement uses TRBV5-1 and TRBJ2-3; tentative D call: TRBD1 (6 bases). The CDR3 runs to 15 residues. V lost 4 bases and J 2 bases, leaving 14 bases between the germline ends. Germline CDR1 is SGHRS and CDR2 is YFSETQ. The CDR3, as DNA: TGCGCCAGCAGCCCGCGGACAGTCGCCACAGATACGCAGTATTTT. It is translated as CASSPRTVATDTQYF.

The V call is TRBV6-5, the J call TRBJ2-7; D possibly corresponds to TRBD1 (5 bases). Germline CDR1 and CDR2: MNHEY and SVGAGI. The ends were cut back, 6 bases at V and 0 bases at J, with 15 bases in the middle. The CDR3 is 15 residues long. CDR3 region: CASRSGPASSYEQYF. The CDR3 coding sequence is TGTGCCAGCAGATCAGGGCCTGCAAGCTCCTACGAGCAGTACTTC.

The gene calls are TRBV30 and TRBJ1-5; D gene unclear. The CDR3 has 13 residues. V was shortened by 2 bases and J by 3 bases, with 8 bases between the two germline ends. Germline V CDR1 and CDR2: GTSNPN, SVGIG (reference sequence). CDR3 sequence (DNA): TGTGCCTGGAGTAGCGGTATCAATCAGCCCCAGCATTTT. This translates into CAWSSGINQPQHF.

This clone appeared once. The genes are TRBV6-1 and TRBJ1-1; 10 nucleotides line up with TRBD1. The V gene end was trimmed by 2 bases and the J gene end by 3 bases; junction bases not matched to a gene: 12. CDR1 and CDR2 (germline): MNHNS, SASEGT. This CDR3 region has 18 residues. The CDR3 here is CASSEPRDRGLLYTEAFF. The CDR3 coding sequence is TGTGCCAGCAGTGAACCCCGGGACAGGGGACTTTTATACACTGAAGCTTTCTTT.

The rearrangement links TRBV6-1 to TRBJ2-7; TRBD1 agrees at 7 bases. The CDR3 loop spans 16 amino acids. V gave up 4 bases and J gave up 2 bases; unmatched junction bases: 11. CDR1 is MNHNS and CDR2 is SASEGT in the germline V gene. CDR3 residues: CASSATPGTATYEQYF. In DNA form, the CDR3 reads TGTGCCAGCAGTGCTACGCCCGGGACAGCGACCTACGAGCAGTACTTC.

V and J are TRBV25-1 and TRBJ2-7, with 10 bases matching TRBD1. Germline V gene data show CDR1 as MGHDK and CDR2 as SYGVNS. J lost 6 bases, V lost 11 bases, and 10 bases had no gene match. This CDR3 is built from 13 residues. In DNA, the CDR3 is TGTGCCGCCCTGGGACAGGGGCTTCGCGAGCAGTACTTC. It encodes CAALGQGLREQYF.

This chain links TRBV29-1 with TRBJ2-7; TRBD1 agrees at 8 bases. The junction had 11 bases not matched to a gene; V was cut back by 4 bases and J by 3 bases. The length of the CDR3 is 15 residues. Germline V gene data show CDR1 as SQVTM and CDR2 as ANQGSEA. CDR3 region: CSVAGGGTGGYEQYF. For the CDR3, the DNA is TGCAGCGTTGCTGGGGGTGGGACAGGAGGCTACGAGCAGTACTTC.

The chain carries TRBV5-5 and TRBJ2-7; 7 nucleotides agree with TRBD1. V lost 0 bases, J lost 8 bases, and 11 bases stayed unmatched. Per germline, CDR1 SGHKS and CDR2 YYEKEE (reference sequence). The CDR3 runs 15 residues. The CDR3 region is CASSLGPGQWTQQYF. Written as DNA, the CDR3 is TGTGCCAGCAGCTTGGGACCGGGACAGTGGACCCAGCAGTACTTC.

For this clone: One junction end disagrees with the germline gene, perhaps due to a read error. Different DNA sequences within this sample yield the same CDR3. The chain couples TRBV6-1 to TRBJ1-4; D is undetermined. Looked up from germline, CDR1 is MNHNS and CDR2 is SASEGT. The length of the CDR3 is 15 residues. The CDR3 DNA reads as TGTGCCAGCAGCCGACTGGGTGCAACTAACGAAAAACTGTTTTTT. Translation: CASSRLGATNEKLFF.

The V call is TRBV6-5, the J call TRBJ2-7; TRBD1 aligns across 7 bases. This CDR3 has 14 amino acids. With V trimmed by 6 bases and J by 0 bases, 5 bases remained unmatched. Per the germline V gene, CDR1 is MNHEY and CDR2 is SVGAGI. As DNA, the CDR3 is TGTGCCAGCAGAACCCGGGACAGCTCCTACGAGCAGTACTTC. Translated: CASRTRDSSYEQYF.

The rearrangement links TRBV4-1 to TRBJ2-3, with 15 bases that match TRBD2. Germline CDR1 is MGHRA and CDR2 is YSYEKL. After removal of 4 bases from V and 0 bases from J, the junction contained 8 bases not matched to a gene. The CDR3 is 19 residues long. The CDR3 here is CASSPNGLAGGPSTDTQYF. In nucleotides, the CDR3 is TGCGCCAGCAGCCCTAACGGACTAGCGGGGGGGCCCAGCACAGATACGCAGTATTTT.

This chain connects TRBV7-9 to TRBJ2-5; TRBD2 might be the D (6 bases). The last part of the DNA fits TRBJ2-7 better; the J call may be wrong. Germline lookup yields CDR1 SEHNR and CDR2 FQNEAQ (reference sequence). CDR3 length: 16 residues. This chain's CDR3 is CASSLALGSQAYEQYF. CDR3 nucleotides: TGTGCCAGCAGCTTAGCGCTCGGGAGCCAGGCCTACGAGCAGTACTTC.

The chain is built from TRBV10-3 and TRBJ1-1; 11 bases are shared with TRBD1. The germline gives CDR1 ENHRY, CDR2 SYGVKD. The CDR3 is made up of 16 amino acids. V trimming: 2 bases; J trimming: 7 bases; junction bases outside the gene matches: 9. CDR3 loop: CAISEGQGAGKIEAFF. DNA of the CDR3: TGTGCCATCAGTGAGGGACAGGGGGCTGGGAAGATTGAAGCTTTCTTT.

The V call is TRBV4-3, the J call TRBJ2-4; D may be TRBD1 (6 bases). Germline V gene lookup returns CDR1 LGHNA and CDR2 YSLEER. The CDR3 sequence is 16 residues long. V was trimmed by 1 base and J by 6 bases, leaving 16 bases between them. The CDR3, as DNA: TGCGCCAGCAGCCAAGGCACCGCCAGGGGCTTAAACATTCAGTACTTC. Translating gives CASSQGTARGLNIQYF.

The chain employs TRBV29-1 and TRBJ1-2, with 9 bases fitting TRBD1. Germline V gene sequence: CDR1 SQVTM, CDR2 ANQGSEA. The V gene end was trimmed by 3 bases and the J gene end by 4 bases; junction bases not matched to a gene: 9. The CDR3 consists of 15 residues. The CDR3: CSVDRQGDPFYGYTF. As DNA, the CDR3 is TGCAGCGTTGACCGACAGGGGGATCCGTTCTATGGCTACACCTTC.